These 2 T cell receptor delta chains originate from one sample sequenced in a study of gamma-delta chains in newborns, infants, children. TCRdb called clones anew from the reads with CATT. The sample lists some 2,400 delta-chain clones, 9% to 10% occurring once. The sample taken for sequencing was blood. The receptors derive from a child who was a newborn, infant or young child, either healthy, febrile or measles-vaccinated (not recorded which).

The table lists this clone with a few counts. A read error may produce the germline difference seen at one junction end. The chain joins TRDV1 to TRDJ1, with TRDD3 identical over 8 bases. Germline lookup yields CDR1 TSWWSYY and CDR2 QGS. The CDR3 sequence is 21 residues long. The chain's CDR3 is CALGELPTGENLGDGNRKPIF. As DNA, the CDR3 is TGTGCTCTTGGGGAACTACCTACTGGGGAGAATCTGGGGGACGGGAATCGTAAACCCATCTTT.

The V call is TRDV2, the J call TRDJ1, with 8 bases that match TRDD3. The V segment lost 6 bases and the J segment 7 bases; nucleotides outside the gene matches: 12. This CDR3 is 14 amino acids long. Germline CDR1 and CDR2: GEAIGNYY and EKD. Here the CDR3 DNA reads TGTGCCTGTACCATACTGGGGGCAAGGGTTAAACTCATCTTT. This sequence encodes CACTILGARVKLIF.